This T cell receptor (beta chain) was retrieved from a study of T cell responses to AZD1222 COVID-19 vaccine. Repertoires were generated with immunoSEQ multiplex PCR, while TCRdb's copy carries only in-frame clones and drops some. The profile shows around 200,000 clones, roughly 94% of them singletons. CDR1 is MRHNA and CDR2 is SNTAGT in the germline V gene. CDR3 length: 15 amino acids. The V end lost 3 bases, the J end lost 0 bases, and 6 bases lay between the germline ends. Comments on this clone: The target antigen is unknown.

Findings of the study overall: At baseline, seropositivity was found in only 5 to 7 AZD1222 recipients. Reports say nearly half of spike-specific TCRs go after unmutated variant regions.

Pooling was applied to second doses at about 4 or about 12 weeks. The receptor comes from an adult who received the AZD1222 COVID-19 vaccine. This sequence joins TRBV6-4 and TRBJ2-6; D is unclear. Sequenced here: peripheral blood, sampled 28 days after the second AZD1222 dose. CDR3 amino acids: CASSESFSGANVLTF. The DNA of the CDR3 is TGTGCCAGCAGTGAGTCCTTCTCTGGGGCCAACGTCCTGACTTTC.